Listed below are T cell receptor beta chains from one sample, sequenced in a study of T cell changes during pregnancy in multiple sclerosis. TCRdb keeps only in-frame clones here, not all; method: immunoSEQ multiplex PCR. The profile shows about 56,000 clones, 90% of them singletons. The source was peripheral blood, collected in the first trimester of pregnancy. The receptors here all came from a female donor in good health, enrolled as a control in a pregnancy study. Each CDR3 is given without its conserved first and last residue. The order of the fields is V gene, J gene, CDR3 protein.

TRBV5-1	TRBJ2-2	ATTEGRTGELF
TRBV28	TRBJ2-3	ASGIGTASTDTQY
TRBV7-2	TRBJ2-7	ASSLVEGTYEQY
TRBV9	TRBJ1-2	ASSKDRVLYGYT
TRBV15	TRBJ1-3	ATSTGAGNTIY
TRBV19	TRBJ1-5	ASNRDRAYNQPQH
TRBV30	TRBJ1-2	AWSGQGVSTLYGYT
TRBV14	TRBJ2-7	ASSQKVGFDEQY
TRBV19	TRBJ1-4	ASSRRAGQAEKLF
TRBV5-1	TRBJ2-2	ASSFGLGQAGELF
TRBV19	TRBJ1-3	ASSIRQSLGNTIY
TRBV19	TRBJ2-7	ASSPRQVNRNEQY
TRBV11-2	TRBJ1-5	ASSLVQGQNQPQH
TRBV19	TRBJ2-3	ASSIRPGVRTDTQY
TRBV10-3	TRBJ2-5	AISDLGTRKETQY
TRBV30	TRBJ2-3	AGTSGGADTQY
TRBV16	TRBJ2-2	ASSQSQGLTGELF
TRBV6-1	TRBJ1-1	AGGTGVWENTEAF
TRBV28	TRBJ1-5	ASSFTGFNQPQH
TRBV5-6	TRBJ1-2	ASSPSNYGYT
TRBV28	TRBJ2-1	ASSLWAGPNEQF
TRBV7-6	TRBJ2-5	ASSPSGGAGETQY
TRBV7-9	TRBJ1-2	ASSLVGRDIYGYT
TRBV13	TRBJ2-7	ASSYGRNNYEQY
TRBV13	TRBJ2-7	ASSPGGFGSYEQY
TRBV7-2	TRBJ1-5	ASSPDQGQPQH
TRBV25-1	TRBJ1-2	ASSTPGMFWGYT
TRBV28	TRBJ1-5	ASSGAGGPSSNQPQH